The clone carrying this T cell receptor beta chain turned up a few times. What it recognizes is unknown. Under 3 months was the duration of disease in ophthalmopathy patients, who also had a Clinical Activity Score of at least 3 and a NOSPECS grade of at least 4. Uncontrolled infection, other autoimmune disease, pregnancy or lactation excluded patients. Extraction of PBMCs used under 13 ml of fresh peripheral blood. V was pared by 0 bases and J by 1 base, with 6 bases of the junction left unmatched. The germline V gene has CDR1 MNHEY and CDR2 SMNVEV (reference sequence). The CDR3 length is 17 residues. This entry comes from a study of T cells in Graves' hyperthyroidism and ophthalmopathy. Study-level findings and limits: Researchers found most expanded thyroid clonotypes above 0.001 in blood as well.

Amplification targeted TCR beta CDR3 regions from RNA transcripts. RT-PCR in the first round (using the HTBI primer set) targeted the TCR CDR3. TCRdb independently ran MiXCR on the multiplex PCR reads; one entry per CDR3 protein. The top ten clones hold 25% to 30% of a sample with roughly 400,000 distinct CDR3 sequences, 11% to 15% of them seen once. This clonotype originated in a man in his fifties or sixties with Graves' ophthalmopathy. Specimen: blood. The gene calls are TRBV27 and TRBJ2-5; 9 bases are shared with TRBD2. Here the CDR3 reads CASSLSQSGRPQETQYF. The CDR3 region has the DNA TGTGCCAGCAGTTTATCACAGAGCGGGAGGCCCCAAGAGACCCAGTACTTC.